The 20 T cell receptor beta chains given below trace back to one sample, sequenced in a study of T cell changes during pregnancy in multiple sclerosis. TCRdb's table, derived via immunoSEQ multiplex PCR, lists solely in-frame clones and lacks some. The sample holds some 59,000 clones; roughly 93% are singletons and the top ten take approximately 1.2%. The sequenced sample was peripheral blood, obtained in the second trimester of pregnancy. The origin of the receptors is a female donor with multiple sclerosis, enrolled in a pregnancy study.

The chain couples TRBV15 to TRBJ1-4, with TRBD1 matching over 11 bases. Trimming at V came to 5 bases and at J to 8 bases, leaving 1 base not matched to a gene. The CDR3 loop spans 13 amino acids. CDR1 is LNHNV and CDR2 is YYDKDF in the germline V gene (reference sequence). CDR3 nucleotides: TGTGCCACCAGCCGGGACAGGGGGGAAAAACTGTTTTTT. Protein: CATSRDRGEKLFF.

The chain links TRBV18 to TRBJ1-2; 7 bases match TRBD1. This CDR3 is built from 15 residues. Germline V CDR1 and CDR2: KGHSH, LQKENI. The V gene end was trimmed by 3 bases and the J gene end by 2 bases; junction bases not matched to a gene: 6. The CDR3 DNA reads as TGTGCCAGCTCACCCGAGACAGGGTGGAACTATGGCTACACCTTC. This sequence encodes CASSPETGWNYGYTF. Supplemented by reference TRBV18 and TRBJ1-2, the full variable domain reads NAGVMQNPRHLVRRRGQEARLRCSPMKGHSHVYWYRQLPEEGLKFMVYLQKENIIDESGMPKERFSAEFPKEGPSILRIQQVVRGDSAAYFCASSPETGWNYGYTFGSGTRLTVV.

The chain is built from TRBV5-4 and TRBJ1-2, with 12 bases that match TRBD1. Trimming took 5 bases from V and 1 from J; bases not matched to a gene: 6. Germline V gene lookup returns CDR1 SGHNT and CDR2 YYREEE (reference sequence). CDR3 length: 16 amino acids. The CDR3 protein is CASRTGTGGNNYGYTF. DNA for the CDR3: TGTGCCAGCAGGACCGGGACAGGGGGCAATAACTATGGCTACACCTTC.

The chain uses TRBV7-8 and TRBJ1-2; the D gene is possibly TRBD1 (6 bases). This CDR3 is built from 15 residues. Trimming shortened V by 6 bases and J by 3 bases, and 17 bases separated the two germline ends. Germline-derived CDR1 and CDR2 are SGHVS and FQNEAQ. The CDR3, as DNA: TGTGCCAGCAGAGGACGGGACAAGCAATACTATGGCTACACCTTC. Its translation is CASRGRDKQYYGYTF.

The V and J genes are TRBV7-9 and TRBJ2-1; 7 nucleotides align to TRBD1. V trimming: 5 bases; J trimming: 0 bases; junction bases outside the gene matches: 7. This CDR3 has 16 amino acids. Germline-derived CDR1 and CDR2 are SEHNR and FQNEAQ (reference sequence). For the CDR3, the DNA is TGTGCCAGCAGCCCCCAGACAGGGATCTCCTACAATGAGCAGTTCTTC. As protein: CASSPQTGISYNEQFF. Looking up the rest from reference TRBV7-9 and TRBJ2-1 gives the full variable domain: DTGVSQNPRHKITKRGQNVTFRCDPISEHNRLYWYRQTLGQGPEFLTYFQNEAQLEKSRLLSDRFSAERPKGSFSTLEIQRTEQGDSAMYLCASSPQTGISYNEQFFGPGTRLTVL.

The chain combines TRBV28 with TRBJ1-3; weak D call: TRBD1 (5 bases). CDR3 length equals 12 residues. From germline, CDR1 is MDHEN and CDR2 SYDVKM. The V and J ends lost 3 bases and 8 bases respectively, with 8 bases between them. The CDR3: CASSFPRDTIYF. As DNA, the CDR3 is TGTGCCAGCAGTTTCCCCAGGGACACCATATATTTT.

This rearrangement joins TRBV18 to TRBJ2-7, with D possibly being TRBD1 (5 bases). V shed 3 bases and J shed 6 bases, with 12 bases lying between them. In germline, CDR1 is KGHSH, CDR2 LQKENI. The CDR3 extends over 13 amino acids. In DNA, the CDR3 is TGTGCCAGCTCACCCAGGGCAGGTGGCGAGCAGTACTTC. Protein sequence: CASSPRAGGEQYF.

The chain combines TRBV6-4 with TRBJ2-1; 11 bases fit TRBD2. This CDR3 region has 14 residues. In germline, CDR1 is MRHNA, CDR2 SNTAGT. J was trimmed by 8 bases and V by 5 bases; bases with no gene match: 5. This CDR3 is CASSLAGGHHEQFF. The CDR3 DNA reads TGTGCCAGCAGTCTAGCGGGGGGCCACCATGAGCAGTTCTTC.

The chain combines TRBV2 with TRBJ1-5; D unresolved. The CDR3 length is 14 residues. Looked up from germline, CDR1 is SNHLY and CDR2 is FYNNEI. V dropped 3 bases and J dropped 4 bases, with 10 bases sitting between them. DNA for the CDR3: TGTGCCAGCAGTGAGTGGCCGGGGAATCAGCCCCAGCATTTT. Translating gives CASSEWPGNQPQHF.

This chain joins TRBV27 and TRBJ2-1; a weak D match, TRBD2 (7 bases). Germline CDR1 is MNHEY and CDR2 is SMNVEV (reference sequence). V lost 6 bases and J 4 bases, leaving 31 bases between the germline ends. The CDR3 is 20 amino acids. CDR3 DNA sequence: TGTGCCAGCAGGGGGGTCTGGAGAGGGGGGGACCGAGTGCTGTACAATGAGCAGTTCTTC. Encoded protein: CASRGVWRGGDRVLYNEQFF.

The chain recombines TRBV11-3 with TRBJ2-2; 9 positions match TRBD2. The CDR3 length is 15 residues. Germline loops: CDR1 SGHNT, CDR2 YENEEA. Trimming at V came to 4 bases and at J to 5 bases, leaving 5 bases not matched to a gene. The CDR3, as DNA: TGTGCCAGCAGCTCTGGACTAGCGCGGACCGGGGAGCTGTTTTTT. Encoded protein: CASSSGLARTGELFF.

The rearrangement joins TRBV28 to TRBJ1-3, with D possibly TRBD1 on 6 matching bases. Germline assignment: CDR1 MDHEN and CDR2 SYDVKM. Trimming removed 5 bases from V and 0 bases from J, with 11 bases in between. CDR3 length equals 15 residues. The CDR3 nucleotides are TGTGCCAGCAGTGTCCAGGGGAGCTCTGGAAACACCATATATTTT. Its translation: CASSVQGSSGNTIYF.

The V call is TRBV29-1, the J call TRBJ2-5; D is perhaps TRBD2 (5 bases). The CDR3 length is 13 residues. Looked up from germline, CDR1 is SQVTM and CDR2 is ANQGSEA. V was cut by 6 bases and J by 4 bases, with 15 bases left in between. The CDR3 reads CSVQRGGRETQYF. The CDR3 DNA follows: TGCAGCGTGCAACGTGGAGGTAGAGAGACCCAGTACTTC. Supplemented by reference TRBV29-1 and TRBJ2-5, the full variable domain reads SAVISQKPSRDICQRGTSLTIQCQVDSQVTMMFWYRQQPGQSLTLIATANQGSEATYESGFVIDKFPISRPNLTFSTLTVSNMSPEDSSIYLCSVQRGGRETQYFGPGTRLLVL.

The chain links TRBV6-5 to TRBJ2-7, with D perhaps TRBD1 (6 bases). CDR3 size: 14 residues. V lost 0 bases and J lost 5, with 11 bases in between. CDR1 MNHEY and CDR2 SVGAGI come from the germline V gene. The CDR3 sequence: CASSYSGQGNEQYF. As DNA, the CDR3 is TGTGCCAGCAGTTACTCGGGGCAGGGGAACGAGCAGTACTTC.

The chain links TRBV2 to TRBJ2-1; 9 nucleotides line up with TRBD2. Trimming took 0 bases from V and 9 from J; bases not matched to a gene: 6. Looked up from germline, CDR1 is SNHLY and CDR2 is FYNNEI. This CDR3 is built from 15 residues. The CDR3 protein is CASSEARGGSSEQFF. The CDR3 DNA sequence: TGTGCCAGCAGTGAAGCGCGGGGGGGGTCTAGTGAGCAGTTCTTC.

This chain connects TRBV9 to TRBJ2-1; TRBD1 aligns across 11 bases. The CDR3 has 15 amino acids. The germline CDR1 and CDR2 sequences are SGDLS and YYNGEE. Trimming cost V 4 bases and J 7 bases; bases outside gene matches: 7. CDR3 DNA sequence: TGTGCCAGCAGCCCGGTGGGACAGGGGGGGAATGAGCAGTTCTTC. Translation gives CASSPVGQGGNEQFF.

This clone was recorded only once. The rearrangement joins TRBV5-4 to TRBJ2-5; 7 nucleotides agree with TRBD1. Germline values: CDR1 SGHNT, CDR2 YYREEE (reference sequence). Germline trimming cut 1 base from V and 1 base from J; bases unmatched to any gene: 7. The CDR3 is 16 residues long. CDR3 residues: CASSLSDRVGQETQYF. The CDR3 DNA sequence: TGTGCCAGCAGCTTGTCCGACAGGGTTGGCCAAGAGACCCAGTACTTC.

V usage is TRBV7-2 and J usage is TRBJ1-4; 9 nucleotides line up with TRBD1. The germline CDR1 and CDR2 sequences are SGHTA and FQGNSA. V shed 5 bases, J shed 7 bases, and the junction held 8 bases outside the gene matches. The length of the CDR3 is 15 residues. The CDR3, as DNA: TGTGCCAGCAGCCCCCAGACAGGGGGTGGTGAAAAACTGTTTTTT. This sequence encodes CASSPQTGGGEKLFF.

This sequence joins TRBV11-2 and TRBJ2-7; maybe TRBD2 (6 bases). Germline assignment: CDR1 SGHAT and CDR2 FQNNGV. The CDR3 has 18 residues. Trimming removed 5 bases at V and 3 bases at J, with 26 bases between. The CDR3 reads CASSPISRARGSSYEQYF. The DNA for the CDR3 is TGTGCCAGCAGCCCAATCTCCCGGGCCCGGGGGAGCAGCTACGAGCAGTACTTC.

The rearrangement joins TRBV27 to TRBJ2-7; possible D gene TRBD2, 5 bases. In germline, CDR1 is MNHEY, CDR2 SMNVEV (reference sequence). CDR3 length: 17 residues. V gave up 2 bases and J gave up 0 bases, with 17 bases separating them. The CDR3 reads CASSLNLMRASSYEQYF. The DNA for the CDR3 is TGTGCCAGCAGTTTAAACCTGATGCGGGCGAGCTCCTACGAGCAGTACTTC.